This T cell receptor (beta chain) emerged from a study of cytomegalovirus exposure and HLA in healthy donors. Libraries were prepared by immunoSEQ multiplex PCR; TCRdb keeps only in-frame clonotypes and omits some of them. Of about 170,000 clones listed, less than 90% are singletons. CDR3 length equals 15 residues. In germline, CDR1 is SGHTS, CDR2 YDEGEE. Trimming removed 4 bases from V and 6 bases from J, with 19 bases in between. The sequenced sample consisted of PBMCs. This sequence was found in a woman younger than 30 in good health and CMV-seronegative. The chain is built from TRBV5-8 and TRBJ1-2; D gene ambiguous. The CDR3 sequence: CASSRGVASNHGYTF. The CDR3, as DNA: TGTGCCAGCAGCCGCGGGGTGGCATCGAACCATGGCTACACCTTC.